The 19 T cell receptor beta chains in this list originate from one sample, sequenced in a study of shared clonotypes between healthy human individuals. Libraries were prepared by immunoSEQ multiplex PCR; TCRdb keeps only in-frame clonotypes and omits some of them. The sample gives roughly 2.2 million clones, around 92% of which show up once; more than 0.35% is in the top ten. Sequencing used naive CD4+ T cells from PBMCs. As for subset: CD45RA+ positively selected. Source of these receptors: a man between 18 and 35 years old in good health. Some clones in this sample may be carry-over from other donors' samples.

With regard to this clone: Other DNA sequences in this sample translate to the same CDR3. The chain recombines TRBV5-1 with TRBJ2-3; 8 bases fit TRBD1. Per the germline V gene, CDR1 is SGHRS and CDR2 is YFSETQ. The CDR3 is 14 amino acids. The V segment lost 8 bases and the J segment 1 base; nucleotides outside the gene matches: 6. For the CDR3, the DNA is TGCGCCAGTACACGGGGACAGGGCACAGATACGCAGTATTTT. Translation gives CASTRGQGTDTQYF.

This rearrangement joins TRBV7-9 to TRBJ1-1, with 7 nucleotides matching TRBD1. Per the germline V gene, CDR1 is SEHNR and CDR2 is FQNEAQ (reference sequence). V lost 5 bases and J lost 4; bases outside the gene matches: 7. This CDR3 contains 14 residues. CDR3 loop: CASSQGTGVTEAFF. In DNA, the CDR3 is TGTGCCAGCAGCCAAGGCACAGGGGTCACTGAAGCTTTCTTT.

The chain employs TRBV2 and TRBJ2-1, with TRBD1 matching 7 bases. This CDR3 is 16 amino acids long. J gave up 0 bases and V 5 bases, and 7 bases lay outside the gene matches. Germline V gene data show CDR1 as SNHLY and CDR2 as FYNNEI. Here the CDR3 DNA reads TGTGCCAGCAGTAACAGGGGTTCGTCCTCCTACAATGAGCAGTTCTTC. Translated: CASSNRGSSSYNEQFF.

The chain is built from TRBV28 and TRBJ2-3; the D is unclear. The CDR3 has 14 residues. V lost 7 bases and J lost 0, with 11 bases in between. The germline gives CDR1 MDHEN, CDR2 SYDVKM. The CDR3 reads CASTRTHSTDTQYF. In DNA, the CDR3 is TGTGCCAGCACTCGGACCCATAGCACAGATACGCAGTATTTT. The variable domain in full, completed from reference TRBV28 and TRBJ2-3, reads DVKVTQSSRYLVKRTGEKVFLECVQDMDHENMFWYRQDPGLGLRLIYFSYDVKMKEKGDIPEGYSVSREKKERFSLILESASTNQTSMYLCASTRTHSTDTQYFGPGTRLTVL.

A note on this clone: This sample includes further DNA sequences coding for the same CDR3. The CDR3 protein is CSASGPDEQFF. The CDR3 bases are TGCAGTGCCTCCGGGCCTGATGAGCAGTTCTTC. The V and J genes are TRBV20-1 and TRBJ2-1; D ambiguous. The CDR3 has 11 residues. Per germline, CDR1 DFQATT and CDR2 SNEGSKA (reference sequence). With 6 bases removed from V and 8 bases from J, the gap between germline ends came to 11 bases.

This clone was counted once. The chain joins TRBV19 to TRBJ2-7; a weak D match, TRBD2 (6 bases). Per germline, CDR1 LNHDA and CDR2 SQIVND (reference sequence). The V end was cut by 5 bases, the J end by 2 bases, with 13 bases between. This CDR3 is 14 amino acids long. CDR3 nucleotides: TGTGCCAGTAGTTTTCAGGCGGGGCCCTACGAGCAGTACTTC. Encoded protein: CASSFQAGPYEQYF.

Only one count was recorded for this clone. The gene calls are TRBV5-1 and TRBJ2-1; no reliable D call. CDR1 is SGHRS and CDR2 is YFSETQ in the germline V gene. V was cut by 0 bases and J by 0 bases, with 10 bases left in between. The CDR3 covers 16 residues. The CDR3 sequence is CASSLEVGSSYNEQFF. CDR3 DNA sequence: TGCGCCAGCAGCTTGGAGGTGGGAAGCTCCTACAATGAGCAGTTCTTC.

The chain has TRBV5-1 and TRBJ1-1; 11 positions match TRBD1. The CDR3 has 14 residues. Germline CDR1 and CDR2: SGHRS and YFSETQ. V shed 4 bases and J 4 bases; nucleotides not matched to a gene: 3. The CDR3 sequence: CASSEGTGGTEAFF. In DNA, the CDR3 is TGCGCCAGCAGCGAAGGGACAGGGGGCACTGAAGCTTTCTTT.

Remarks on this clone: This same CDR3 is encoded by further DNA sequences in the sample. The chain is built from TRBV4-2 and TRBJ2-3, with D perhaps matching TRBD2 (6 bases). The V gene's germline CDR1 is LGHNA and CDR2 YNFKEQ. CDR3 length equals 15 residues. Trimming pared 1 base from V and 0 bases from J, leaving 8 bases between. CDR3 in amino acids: CASSQVRGSTDTQYF. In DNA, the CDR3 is TGTGCCAGCAGCCAAGTGCGGGGAAGCACAGATACGCAGTATTTT.

The CDR3 bases are TGTGCCAGCAGTTCCACCGGGAGCCTGGGGCGTCAGCCCCAGCATTTT. Amino acids: CASSSTGSLGRQPQHF. The V gene is TRBV28, the J gene TRBJ1-5, with D perhaps matching TRBD1 (5 bases). The CDR3 loop spans 16 amino acids. CDR1 MDHEN and CDR2 SYDVKM come from the germline V gene. The ends were cut back, 4 bases at V and 6 bases at J, with 19 bases in the middle.

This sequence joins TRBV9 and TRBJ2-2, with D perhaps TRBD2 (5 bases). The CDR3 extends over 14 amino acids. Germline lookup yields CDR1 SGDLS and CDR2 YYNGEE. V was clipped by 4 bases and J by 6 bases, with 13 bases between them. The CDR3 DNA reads TGTGCCAGCAGCATCCGAGCGGTCCCCGGGGAGCTGTTTTTT. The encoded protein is CASSIRAVPGELFF.

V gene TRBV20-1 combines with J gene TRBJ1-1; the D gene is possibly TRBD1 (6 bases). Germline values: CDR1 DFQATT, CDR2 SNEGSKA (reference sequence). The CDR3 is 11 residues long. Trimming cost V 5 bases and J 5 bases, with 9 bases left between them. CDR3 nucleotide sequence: TGCAGTGCTGAGGGGGGGACTGAAGCTTTCTTT. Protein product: CSAEGGTEAFF.

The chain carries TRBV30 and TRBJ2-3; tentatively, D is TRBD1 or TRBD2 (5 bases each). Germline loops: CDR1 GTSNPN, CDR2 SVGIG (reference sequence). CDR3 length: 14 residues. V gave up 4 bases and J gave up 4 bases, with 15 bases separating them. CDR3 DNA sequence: TGTGCCTGGAACGACGGGGCAGGCCCAGATACGCAGTATTTT. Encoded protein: CAWNDGAGPDTQYF.

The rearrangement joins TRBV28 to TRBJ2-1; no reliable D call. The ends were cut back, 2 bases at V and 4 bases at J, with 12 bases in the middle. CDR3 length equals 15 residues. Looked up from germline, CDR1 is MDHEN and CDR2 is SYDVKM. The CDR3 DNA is TGTGCCAGCAGTTTAGATGGCAGAGTTTACAATGAGCAGTTCTTC. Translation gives CASSLDGRVYNEQFF.

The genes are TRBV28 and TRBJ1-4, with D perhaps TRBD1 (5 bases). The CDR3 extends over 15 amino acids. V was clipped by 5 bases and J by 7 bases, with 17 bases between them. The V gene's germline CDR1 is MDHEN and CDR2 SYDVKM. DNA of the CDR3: TGTGCCAGCAGTCCTAGGGGTAATCGAGGTGAAAAACTGTTTTTT. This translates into CASSPRGNRGEKLFF.

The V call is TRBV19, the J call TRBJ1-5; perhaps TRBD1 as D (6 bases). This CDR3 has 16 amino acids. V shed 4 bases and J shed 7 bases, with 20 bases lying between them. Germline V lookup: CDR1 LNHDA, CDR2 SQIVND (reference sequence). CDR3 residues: CASSTSGQGNWQPQHF. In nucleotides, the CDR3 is TGTGCCAGTAGTACCTCCGGGCAGGGGAATTGGCAGCCCCAGCATTTT.

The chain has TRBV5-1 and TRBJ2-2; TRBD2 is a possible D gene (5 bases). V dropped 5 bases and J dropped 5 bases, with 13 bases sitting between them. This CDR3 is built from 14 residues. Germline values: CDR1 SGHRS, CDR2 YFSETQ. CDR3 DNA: TGCGCCAGCAGTATCGAAGGAGGAACCGGGGAGCTGTTTTTT. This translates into CASSIEGGTGELFF.

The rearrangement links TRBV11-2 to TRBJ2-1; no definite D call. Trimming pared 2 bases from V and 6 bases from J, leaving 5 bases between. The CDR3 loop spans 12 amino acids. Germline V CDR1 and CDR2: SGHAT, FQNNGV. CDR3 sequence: CASSLSRNEQFF. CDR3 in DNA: TGTGCCAGCAGCTTATCACGCAATGAGCAGTTCTTC.

The CDR3 bases are TGTGCCAGCAGTTTATTTCGGGACTACACTGAAGCTTTCTTT. Protein: CASSLFRDYTEAFF. The gene calls are TRBV28 and TRBJ1-1; tentatively, D is TRBD1 (5 bases). The CDR3 length is 14 residues. Germline CDR1 reads MDHEN; CDR2 reads SYDVKM. Trimming took 1 base from V and 3 from J, leaving 9 bases between them.